One and the same sample provided the 28 T cell receptor beta chains below, sequenced in a study of T cells expressing NK-cell markers. TCRdb reworked the 5' RACE reads into one entry per CDR3 protein, no DNA. Its table lists around 260,000 distinct CDR3 sequences. The sample consisted of blood T cells: a sorted CD56 or NKG2C T cell subset, CD4+ or CD8+ T cells, or bulk PBMC T cells (not recorded which). The receptors come from a woman between 18 and 70 years old in good health.

The gene calls are TRBV20-1 and TRBJ2-7; TCRdb's D gene call, TRBD2, goes unchecked for lack of DNA. From germline, CDR1 is DFQATT and CDR2 SNEGSKA (reference sequence). CDR3 length: 16 amino acids. The CDR3 sequence: CSATIAGGIISYEQYF.

This chain uses TRBV7-3 with TRBJ2-1; the D call of TRBD2 rests on TCRdb alone, since no DNA is present to check it. CDR3 size: 16 residues. Germline CDR1 SGHTA, CDR2 FQGTGA. The CDR3 spells CASSLTVGPAYNEQFF.

The chain carries TRBV10-3 and TRBJ2-3; TCRdb indicates TRBD1, and absent DNA this call remains unverified. This CDR3 region has 13 residues. The germline gives CDR1 ENHRY, CDR2 SYGVKD. CDR3 region: CAISEGQRDTQYF.

The chain carries TRBV6-4 and TRBJ1-1; TCRdb reports TRBD1, a call that lacks DNA to check it against. The CDR3 length is 20 residues. Germline values: CDR1 MRHNA, CDR2 SNTAGT. The chain's CDR3 is CASFRGTGGGRKATNTEAFF.

This chain connects TRBV20-1 to TRBJ1-2; the D gene TCRdb calls, TRBD1, cannot be checked with no DNA. Germline values: CDR1 DFQATT, CDR2 SNEGSKA (reference sequence). This CDR3 comprises 15 residues. The chain's CDR3 is CSANQRQMLSYGYTF.

This sequence joins TRBV7-9 and TRBJ2-4. This CDR3 spans 12 amino acids. CDR1 is SEHNR, CDR2 FQNEAQ, per germline (reference sequence). Here the CDR3 reads CASSLALNIQYF.

J is TRBJ2-7 and V is TRBV4-3. Germline-derived CDR1 and CDR2 are LGHNA and YSLEER. The CDR3 consists of 14 residues. CDR3 in amino acids: CASSQLHGSYEQYF.

The V call is TRBV6-5, the J call TRBJ2-1; the D gene TCRdb calls, TRBD2, cannot be checked with no DNA. CDR1 is MNHEY, CDR2 SVGAGI, per germline. This CDR3 spans 14 amino acids. The CDR3 loop is CASSFGGGAGEQFF.

The V call is TRBV20-1, the J call TRBJ1-4. The CDR3 covers 13 residues. Germline V lookup: CDR1 DFQATT, CDR2 SNEGSKA (reference sequence). CDR3 residues: CSAFPGLNEKLFF.

The gene calls are TRBV11-2 and TRBJ1-2. Germline CDR1 reads SGHAT; CDR2 reads FQNNGV. The CDR3 contains 14 residues. This chain's CDR3 is CASSLVPTSTGYTF.

The chain links TRBV29-1 to TRBJ2-6. The length of the CDR3 is 13 residues. The germline CDR1 and CDR2 sequences are SQVTM and ANQGSEA. The chain's CDR3 is CSVVVSGANVLTF.

The chain couples TRBV10-3 to TRBJ1-1. CDR3 length equals 11 residues. Germline assignment: CDR1 ENHRY and CDR2 SYGVKD. The CDR3 protein is CAISEGDEAFF.

The rearrangement links TRBV12-3 or TRBV12-4 to TRBJ2-7; TCRdb's D call, TRBD2, is unchecked because there is no DNA. The CDR3 spans 16 residues. CDR3 sequence reads: CASSGGTSGRAGEQYF.

The V and J genes are TRBV6-5 and TRBJ2-3. Germline CDR1 MNHEY, CDR2 SVGAGI. The CDR3 has 11 amino acids. CDR3 protein: CASSKGDTQYF.

The genes are TRBV12-3 or TRBV12-4 and TRBJ2-2; TCRdb's D call of TRBD1 is untestable without DNA. CDR3 length: 16 amino acids. CDR3 sequence: CASSARRSHNTGELFF.

CDR3: CASSYDRVQPQHF. V gene TRBV6-2 or TRBV6-3 combines with J gene TRBJ1-5; absent DNA, TCRdb's TRBD1 call cannot be checked. The CDR3 has 13 amino acids. The V gene's germline CDR1 is MNHEY and CDR2 SVGEGT.

The rearrangement links TRBV7-2 to TRBJ1-5; the D call from TCRdb, TRBD1, cannot be confirmed without DNA. CDR1 and CDR2 from the germline V gene are SGHTA and FQGNSA. CDR3 length: 13 amino acids. The CDR3 loop reads CASSLGGDQPQHF. The variable domain in full, completed from reference TRBV7-2 and TRBJ1-5, reads GAGVSQSPSNKVTEKGKDVELRCDPISGHTALYWYRQSLGQGLEFLIYFQGNSAPDKSGLPSDRFSAERTGGSVSTLTIQRTQQEDSAVYLCASSLGGDQPQHFGDGTRLSIL.

This rearrangement joins TRBV20-1 to TRBJ1-4. The CDR3 is 16 residues long. The germline gives CDR1 DFQATT, CDR2 SNEGSKA (reference sequence). This CDR3 is CSARDEGPATNEKLFF.

This sequence joins TRBV10-3 and TRBJ2-3; TCRdb indicates TRBD1, and absent DNA this call remains unverified. The CDR3 extends over 14 amino acids. Germline-derived CDR1 and CDR2 are ENHRY and SYGVKD. The CDR3 here is CAISATLPGDTQYF.

The V and J genes are TRBV7-2 and TRBJ1-5. CDR3 length equals 12 residues. Looked up from germline, CDR1 is SGHTA and CDR2 is FQGNSA. CDR3 sequence: CASSQLGQPQHF. Based on the CDR3 plus reference TRBV7-2 and TRBJ1-5, the full variable domain is GAGVSQSPSNKVTEKGKDVELRCDPISGHTALYWYRQSLGQGLEFLIYFQGNSAPDKSGLPSDRFSAERTGGSVSTLTIQRTQQEDSAVYLCASSQLGQPQHFGDGTRLSIL.

The chain joins TRBV28 to TRBJ1-2; the TCRdb call, TRBD1, lacks DNA for checking. This CDR3 has 13 amino acids. From germline, CDR1 is MDHEN and CDR2 SYDVKM. CDR3: CASTIRDREGYTF.

This chain links TRBV6-1 with TRBJ1-2; TCRdb designates TRBD1, a call that cannot be tested without DNA. The CDR3 sequence is 16 residues long. Germline V gives CDR1 MNHNS, CDR2 SASEGT. CDR3: CASSQGFRGGDYGYTF.

This chain uses TRBV12-3 or TRBV12-4 with TRBJ1-6; lacking DNA, the TRBD1 call made by TCRdb goes unchecked. The CDR3 loop spans 14 amino acids. CDR3: CASTKTGYRSPLHF.

This chain links TRBV6-5 with TRBJ2-1; TCRdb's D gene call, TRBD2, goes unchecked for lack of DNA. CDR1 MNHEY and CDR2 SVGAGI come from the germline V gene. The CDR3 sequence is 14 residues long. This chain's CDR3 is CASRLAGIENEQFF.

The J gene is TRBJ2-7, the V gene TRBV20-1. The CDR3 has 14 amino acids. CDR1 and CDR2 (germline): DFQATT, SNEGSKA (reference sequence). The CDR3 reads CSGNRLVSSYEQYF.

The chain employs TRBV10-2 and TRBJ2-3. The CDR3 is 14 amino acids. Per germline, CDR1 WSHSY and CDR2 SAAADI. CDR3 protein: CASGLGASTDTQYF.

The CDR3 protein is CASGFAAGRNQPQHF. The chain recombines TRBV12-5 with TRBJ1-5. The CDR3 loop spans 15 amino acids. CDR1 is LGHNT and CDR2 is FRNRAP in the germline V gene.

The chain combines TRBV18 with TRBJ1-2; as DNA is missing, the TRBD1 call by TCRdb cannot be tested. The CDR3 length is 15 residues. Germline assignment: CDR1 KGHSH and CDR2 LQKENI. The CDR3 loop reads CASSLAGGAPYGYTF.